The entry that follows covers one TCR beta chain sequence. No antigen is known for it. TCRdb's copy holds only in-frame clones and misses some; the assay was immunoSEQ multiplex PCR. The sample has about 2.1 million clones, over 85% seen once. This sample was included in a study of shared clonotypes between healthy human individuals. Study information: Three plates were used per donor for CD4 naive, three for CD4 memory, two for CD8 naive and one for CD8 memory.

Study-wide findings and caveats: Relative to clonotypes present in all four donors, those not shared had lower generation probabilities.

Germline-derived CDR1 and CDR2 are SQVTM and ANQGSEA. V was cut by 7 bases and J by 2 bases, with 29 bases left in between. This CDR3 has 18 residues. Naive-designated CD8 cells lacked CD45RO, were positively enriched for CCR7, and omitted terminally differentiated effector memory CD45RA+ cells. Each donor was a Caucasian adult residing in Nashville, Tennessee. The chain links TRBV29-1 to TRBJ1-2; possible D gene TRBD1, 5 bases. The sequence came from a man younger than 30 in good health. Some clones in this sample may be carry-over from other donors' samples. Sequencing was carried out using naive CD8+ T cells from PBMCs. The CDR3, as DNA: TGCAGCGCCCGACCGGCGGGACCCAAAAAGGGGCCGAACTATGGCTACACCTTC. Protein sequence: CSARPAGPKKGPNYGYTF.